These T cell receptor beta chains were read from a single sample in a study of technical replicates of blood from a few donors. Repertoires were generated with immunoSEQ multiplex PCR, while TCRdb's copy carries only in-frame clones and drops some. The sample lists 65,000 to 90,000 clones; 91% were seen once. The sample was T cells isolated from PBMCs. The receptor set was obtained from a human donor in good health. Each CDR3 is given with its conserved first and last residue. A D gene is named only where the DNA matches it firmly. Not every row has a clone size; where given, it reads once, few, many or a size class.

D | J | size | V | CDR3 | DNA
. | TRBJ1-2 | . | TRBV18 | CASSPTPGDYGYTF | TGTGCCAGCTCACCCACCCCGGGGGACTATGGCTACACCTTC
TRBD1 | TRBJ1-5 | few | TRBV11-2 | CASSSQQGSNQPQHF | TGTGCCAGCAGCTCTCAACAGGGGTCCAATCAGCCCCAGCATTTT
TRBD2 | TRBJ2-7 | . | TRBV14 | CASSQDSGLAGGYEQYF | TGTGCCAGCAGCCAAGACTCGGGACTAGCGGGAGGTTACGAGCAGTACTTC
. | TRBJ1-5 | . | TRBV7-9 | CASSTGNTGSQPQHF | TGTGCCAGCAGCACCGGCAACACGGGGAGTCAGCCCCAGCATTTT
. | TRBJ2-3 | . | TRBV7-3 | CASSLEGGTDTQYF | TGTGCCAGCAGCTTAGAGGGTGGAACAGATACGCAGTATTTT
TRBD1 | TRBJ1-2 | . | TRBV4-1 | CASSQDPGGLYGYTF | TGCGCCAGCAGCCAAGACCCAGGGGGACTCTATGGCTACACCTTC
. | TRBJ2-3 | . | TRBV12-2 | CASRLARGTGPTDTQYF | TGTGCAAGTCGCTTAGCGCGGGGGACAGGACCCACAGATACGCAGTATTTT
TRBD2 | TRBJ2-7 | . | TRBV4-1 | CASSQPLAGKAYEQYF | TGCGCCAGCAGCCAACCTCTAGCGGGCAAGGCCTACGAGCAGTACTTC
. | TRBJ2-5 | . | TRBV4-2 | CASSSYATDQETQYF | TGTGCCAGCAGCTCCTACGCAACGGACCAAGAGACCCAGTACTTC
. | TRBJ1-1 | . | TRBV19 | CASSIDLGPDTEAFF | TGTGCCAGTAGTATAGATCTGGGCCCGGACACTGAAGCTTTCTTT
. | TRBJ1-1 | . | TRBV19 | CASSSGEMNTEAFF | TGTGCCAGTAGTTCAGGGGAAATGAACACTGAAGCTTTCTTT
. | TRBJ1-1 | . | TRBV19 | CASSIDRSNTEAFF | TGTGCCAGTAGCATAGACAGGTCGAACACTGAAGCTTTCTTT
. | TRBJ1-2 | . | TRBV4-1 | CASSQEKGSHYTF | TGCGCCAGCAGCCAAGAAAAAGGGAGTCACTACACCTTC
TRBD2 | TRBJ2-2 | . | TRBV7-9 | CASSSGTSVTGELFF | TGTGCCAGCAGTTCCGGGACTAGCGTCACCGGGGAGCTGTTTTTT
. | TRBJ2-7 | . | TRBV5-8 | CASSLRSSYEQYF | TGTGCCAGCAGCTTGCGGTCAAGCTACGAGCAGTACTTC
TRBD1 | TRBJ2-7 | . | TRBV15 | CATSTGTGSYEQYF | TGTGCCACCAGCACCGGGACAGGGTCCTACGAGCAGTACTTC
. | TRBJ1-1 | . | TRBV14 | CASSQLTGGTEAFF | TGTGCCAGCAGCCAACTGACAGGTGGGACTGAAGCTTTCTTT
. | TRBJ1-5 | . | TRBV30 | CAWSVGLRQPQHF | TGTGCCTGGAGTGTTGGTTTGCGTCAGCCCCAGCATTTT
. | TRBJ2-3 | . | TRBV27 | CASSLPGLEDTQYF | TGTGCCAGCAGTCTACCGGGACTTGAAGATACGCAGTATTTT
. | TRBJ1-1 | . | TRBV4-1 | CASSHTRDTEAFF | TGCGCCAGCAGCCACACGCGGGACACTGAAGCTTTCTTT
. | TRBJ1-4 | . | TRBV7-9 | CASRIDSLNEKLFF | TGTGCCAGTAGAATTGACAGCCTAAATGAAAAACTGTTTTTT
. | TRBJ1-1 | . | TRBV28 | CASSLFRQDTEAFF | TGTGCCAGCAGTTTATTTAGGCAGGACACTGAAGCTTTCTTT
. | TRBJ1-4 | . | TRBV6-5 | CASSYGRSGEKLFF | TGTGCCAGCAGTTACGGCAGGTCGGGAGAAAAACTGTTTTTT
. | TRBJ1-2 | . | TRBV27 | CASSKPGNYGYTF | TGTGCCAGCAGTAAGCCGGGAAACTATGGCTACACCTTC
. | TRBJ2-7 | . | TRBV7-9 | CASSYNYEQYF | TGTGCCAGCAGCTACAACTACGAGCAGTACTTC
. | TRBJ2-2 | . | TRBV7-9 | CASSSTKGVNTGELFF | TGTGCCAGCAGCTCAACGAAAGGGGTGAACACCGGGGAGCTGTTTTTT
. | TRBJ1-1 | . | TRBV27 | CASSSTPGPGRTEAFF | TGTGCCAGCAGTAGCACCCCAGGCCCCGGGAGGACTGAAGCTTTCTTT
TRBD2 | TRBJ2-3 | . | TRBV6-5 | CAVQRLAEITDTQYF | TGTGCCGTCCAGAGGCTAGCGGAAATCACAGATACGCAGTATTTT
TRBD1 | TRBJ1-4 | . | TRBV5-8 | CASSPGTANNEKLFF | TGTGCCAGCAGCCCCGGGACAGCTAATAATGAAAAACTGTTTTTT
TRBD2 | TRBJ2-5 | . | TRBV7-9 | CASSPLGPLAGYETQYF | TGTGCCAGCAGCCCCCTAGGGCCGCTAGCGGGATATGAGACCCAGTACTTC
TRBD1 | TRBJ1-1 | . | TRBV27 | CASSLRGQGETEAFF | TGTGCCAGCTCTCTGCGGGGACAGGGAGAAACTGAAGCTTTCTTT
TRBD2 | TRBJ2-1 | . | TRBV29-1 | CSVLREAYNEQFF | TGCAGCGTTCTCCGGGAGGCCTACAATGAGCAGTTCTTC
TRBD2 | TRBJ2-1 | . | TRBV29-1 | CSVDEAGGSYNEQFF | TGCAGCGTTGATGAAGCGGGAGGCTCCTACAATGAGCAGTTCTTC
. | TRBJ1-1 | once | TRBV7-8 | CASSLFLQGSTEAFF | TGTGCCAGCAGCTTGTTTTTACAGGGCAGCACTGAAGCTTTCTTT
. | TRBJ2-7 | . | TRBV10-3 | CAISESISSGSYEQYF | TGTGCCATCAGTGAGTCGATCTCGTCAGGCTCCTACGAGCAGTACTTC
TRBD2 | TRBJ2-7 | . | TRBV10-3 | CAISGRGRADPYEQYF | TGTGCCATCAGTGGACGTGGGAGGGCGGACCCCTACGAGCAGTACTTC
TRBD1 | TRBJ1-1 | . | TRBV4-1 | CASSQVPGTGNTEAFF | TGCGCCAGCAGCCAAGTCCCCGGGACAGGGAACACTGAAGCTTTCTTT
. | TRBJ2-1 | . | TRBV9 | CASSGVGVLRNEQFF | TGTGCCAGCAGCGGGGTGGGAGTGTTAAGAAATGAGCAGTTCTTC
. | TRBJ2-4 | . | TRBV2 | CASTPGLPIQYF | TGTGCCAGCACACCGGGACTTCCCATTCAGTACTTC
. | TRBJ1-1 | . | TRBV13 | CASSPERTATEAFF | TGTGCCAGCAGCCCTGAACGGACAGCCACTGAAGCTTTCTTT